This TCR beta chain was documented in a study of blood T cell repertoires in COVID-19. As handled by the study authors: Cell counts per sample came from amplifying reference gene primers. Here immunoSEQ multiplex PCR was the method, and the copy in TCRdb shows in-frame clones only, minus some. V and J calls and clone size are as listed in that table; D and trimming were resolved from the DNA. The sample comprises about 300,000 clones, roughly 90% of which are singletons, and roughly 2.9% rests with the top ten. This CDR3 is built from 14 residues. Germline loops: CDR1 LGHNA, CDR2 YNFKEQ. V trimming: 0 bases; J trimming: 5 bases; junction bases outside the gene matches: 3. Participants classified as exposed had met a COVID-19 case within 2 weeks before study entry.

The V gene is TRBV4-2, the J gene TRBJ1-1, with 7 bases identical to TRBD1. Sequencing was performed on PBMCs or T cells enriched from blood (not recorded which). The receptor was derived from a woman aged 45-65 years who had been exposed to COVID-19. In DNA form, the CDR3 reads TGTGCCAGCAGCCAAGAACAGGGGCGGACTGAAGCTTTCTTT. This encodes CASSQEQGRTEAFF.